This TCR beta chain is drawn from a study of shared clonotypes between healthy human individuals. Whole-study context: Donor ages ranged 18 to 49 years: a couple of women, three men. Whole-study results and caveats: Against clonotypes common to all four donors, non-shared ones had lower generation probabilities.

Note on this clone: Its antigen is unidentified.

Germline V gene lookup returns CDR1 SGHRS and CDR2 YFSETQ. CDR3 length: 15 residues. V was pared by 3 bases and J by 0 bases, with 12 bases between. Assay used: immunoSEQ multiplex PCR; TCRdb lists only in-frame clones, some missing. Of 2 million to 3 million clones in the sample, roughly 93% were seen once. J is TRBJ2-5 and V is TRBV5-1; D gene uncertain. Sequenced: naive CD4+ T cells from PBMCs. Subset reported: CD45RA+ positively selected. This sequence was found in a man aged 18-30 years in good health. Some clones in this sample may be carry-over from other donors' samples. As DNA, the CDR3 is TGCGCCAGCAGCTCCGAAGTGGCGTACCAAGAGACCCAGTACTTC. It codes for CASSSEVAYQETQYF. Looking up the rest from reference TRBV5-1 and TRBJ2-5 gives the full variable domain: KAGVTQTPRYLIKTRGQQVTLSCSPISGHRSVSWYQQTPGQGLQFLFEYFSETQRNKGNFPGRFSGRQFSNSRSEMNVSTLELGDSALYLCASSSEVAYQETQYFGPGTRLLVL.